Detailed here is one TCR beta chain. Its antigen is undetermined. The sample comes from a study of Ad26.COV2.S vaccination and SARS-CoV-2 variants. Study summary: Donor joined the COV1001 Ad26.COV2.S trial arm. Ad26.COV2.S was injected intramuscularly once or twice, 56 days apart. Study-level points and caveats: Spike-specific TCR breadth was greater after Ad26.COV2.S than placebo. The breadth of spike-specific CD8+ and CD4+ T cell responses after vaccination was reportedly substantial.

Assay used: immunoSEQ multiplex PCR; TCRdb lists only in-frame clones, some missing. The profile shows about 350,000 clones, 88% of them singletons. Treatment noted: roughly 18 received Ad26.COV2.S at low or high dose, single or two shots; roughly five received placebo; per-sample allocation not given. Collection of samples fell on day 63 after the first vaccine or placebo injection. This specimen consisted of peripheral blood, obtained in a trial of Ad26.COV2.S vaccine versus placebo. The receptor was derived from a person aged 18-60 years who received the Ad26.COV2.S COVID-19 vaccine or a placebo.

The CDR3 region is CAWSSSYNEQFF. The CDR3 region has the DNA TGTGCCTGGAGTAGCTCCTACAATGAGCAGTTCTTC. The chain uses TRBV30 and TRBJ2-1; D not resolved. Germline V gene lookup returns CDR1 GTSNPN and CDR2 SVGIG (reference sequence). The germline V and J ends were trimmed by 2 bases and 0 bases, with 2 bases remaining between them. The CDR3 is 12 amino acids. The complete variable domain, with remaining parts taken from reference TRBV30 and TRBJ2-1, reads SQTIHQWPATLVQPVGSPLSLECTVEGTSNPNLYWYRQAAGRGLQLLFYSVGIGQISSEVPQNLSASRPQDRQFILSSKKLLLSDSGFYLCAWSSSYNEQFFGPGTRLTVL.